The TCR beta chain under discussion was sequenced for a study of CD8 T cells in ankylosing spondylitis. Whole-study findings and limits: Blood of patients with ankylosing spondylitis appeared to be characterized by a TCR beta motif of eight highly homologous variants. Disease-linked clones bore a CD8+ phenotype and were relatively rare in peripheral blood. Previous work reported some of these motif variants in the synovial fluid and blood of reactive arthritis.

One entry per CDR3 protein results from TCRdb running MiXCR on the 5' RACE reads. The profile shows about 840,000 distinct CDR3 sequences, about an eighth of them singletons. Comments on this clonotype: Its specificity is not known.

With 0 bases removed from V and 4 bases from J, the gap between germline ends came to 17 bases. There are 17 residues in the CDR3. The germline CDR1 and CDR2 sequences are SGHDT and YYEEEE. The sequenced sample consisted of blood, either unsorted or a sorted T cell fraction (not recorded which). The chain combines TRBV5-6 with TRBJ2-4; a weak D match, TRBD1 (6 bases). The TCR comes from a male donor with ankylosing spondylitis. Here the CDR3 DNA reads TGTGCCAGCAGCTTGGGAGAGACAGGCCGGCTGAAAAACATTCAGTACTTC. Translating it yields CASSLGETGRLKNIQYF.